One and the same sample provided the 26 T cell receptor beta chains below, sequenced in a study of blood T cell repertoires in COVID-19. Method: immunoSEQ multiplex PCR; TCRdb's copy keeps in-frame clones and lacks some. The table records some 200,000 clones, around 84% of them present only once. Sequencing was carried out using peripheral blood. These receptors originate from a man in his fifties with acute or convalescent COVID-19.

This clone was seen once. V and J are TRBV29-1 and TRBJ1-3; no reliable D call. Trimming removed 7 bases from V and 4 bases from J, with 11 bases in between. CDR1 and CDR2 (germline): SQVTM, ANQGSEA. This CDR3 region has 12 residues. As DNA, the CDR3 is TGCAGCGCGACGGTCGGGGGAAACACCATATATTTT. Amino acid sequence: CSATVGGNTIYF.

The V gene is TRBV19, the J gene TRBJ1-1, with D maybe TRBD1 (5 bases). In germline, CDR1 is LNHDA, CDR2 SQIVND (reference sequence). The CDR3 consists of 15 residues. The ends were cut back, 0 bases at V and 1 base at J, with 9 bases in the middle. CDR3 amino acids: CASSIDRTTNTEAFF. The CDR3 coding sequence is TGTGCCAGTAGTATAGATCGGACAACGAACACTGAAGCTTTCTTT. Combining the CDR3 with reference TRBV19 and TRBJ1-1 gives the whole variable domain DGGITQSPKYLFRKEGQNVTLSCEQNLNHDAMYWYRQDPGQGLRLIYYSQIVNDFQKGDIAEGYSVSREKKESFPLTVTSAQKNPTAFYLCASSIDRTTNTEAFFGQGTRLTVV.

The chain couples TRBV12-3 or TRBV12-4 to TRBJ1-1; D is unclear. V lost 0 bases and J lost 6, with 8 bases in between. CDR3 length: 13 amino acids. This CDR3 reads CASSLAPVPEAFF. The CDR3 DNA reads TGTGCCAGCAGTTTAGCGCCGGTTCCTGAAGCTTTCTTT.

This clone was recorded once. The chain combines TRBV5-1 with TRBJ2-2; TRBD1 is a possible D gene (6 bases). V was trimmed by 2 bases and J by 2 bases, leaving 16 bases between them. This CDR3 has 17 residues. Looked up from germline, CDR1 is SGHRS and CDR2 is YFSETQ. The CDR3 DNA is TGCGCCAGCAGCTTTCGCCAGGGGCGATTCAACACCGGGGAGCTGTTTTTT. Translating gives CASSFRQGRFNTGELFF.

This chain connects TRBV27 to TRBJ1-2; a possible D gene is TRBD1 (5 bases). V lost 6 bases to trimming and J lost 4 bases, with 18 bases between them. Germline lookup yields CDR1 MNHEY and CDR2 SMNVEV (reference sequence). The CDR3 loop spans 15 amino acids. The CDR3 DNA reads TGTGCCAGCAGGGCGGAGCAGGGCTCATCCTATGGCTACACCTTC. Residues: CASRAEQGSSYGYTF.

V is TRBV6-5 and J is TRBJ1-2, with unresolved D. The germline V gene has CDR1 MNHEY and CDR2 SVGAGI. V shed 2 bases and J shed 4 bases, with 11 bases lying between them. CDR3 length: 14 residues. CDR3 sequence (DNA): TGTGCCAGCAGTTACCGGGGTTTTGGCTATGGCTACACCTTC. This codes for CASSYRGFGYGYTF.

The V call is TRBV30, the J call TRBJ1-6; TRBD1 matches 7 bases. Per germline, CDR1 GTSNPN and CDR2 SVGIG (reference sequence). The J segment lost 5 bases and the V segment lost 4 bases, leaving 5 bases of the junction unmatched. The CDR3 contains 14 residues. The DNA of the CDR3 is TGTGCCTGGACCAGGGACAGCAATAATTCACCCCTCCACTTT. It translates to CAWTRDSNNSPLHF.

V usage is TRBV30 and J usage is TRBJ2-2; 9 bases map to TRBD2. Germline CDR1 is GTSNPN and CDR2 is SVGIG (reference sequence). Trimming took 4 bases from V and 4 from J; bases not matched to a gene: 10. CDR3 length equals 16 residues. The CDR3: CAWTKAGTSFTGELFF. The CDR3 DNA reads TGTGCCTGGACCAAAGCCGGGACTAGCTTCACCGGGGAGCTGTTTTTT. The full variable domain, in which reference TRBV30 and TRBJ2-2 provide the parts outside the CDR3, is SQTIHQWPATLVQPVGSPLSLECTVEGTSNPNLYWYRQAAGRGLQLLFYSVGIGQISSEVPQNLSASRPQDRQFILSSKKLLLSDSGFYLCAWTKAGTSFTGELFFGEGSRLTVL.

In its sample, this clone was seen once. This chain connects TRBV18 to TRBJ1-1; D unclear. There are 13 residues in the CDR3. V lost 2 bases and J 2 bases, leaving 6 bases between the germline ends. CDR1 KGHSH and CDR2 LQKENI come from the germline V gene. In nucleotides, the CDR3 is TGTGCCAGCTCACCAACTTCAAACACTGAAGCTTTCTTT. Its protein product is CASSPTSNTEAFF.

This clone was detected only once. The chain couples TRBV13 to TRBJ1-2; 10 nucleotides line up with TRBD1. Germline CDR1 reads PRHDT; CDR2 reads FYEKMQ (reference sequence). This CDR3 region has 15 residues. The V gene end was trimmed by 5 bases and the J gene end by 4 bases; junction bases not matched to a gene: 7. The DNA of the CDR3 is TGTGCCAGCAGCCCCCGGGACAGGGGATTCTATGGCTACACCTTC. Protein: CASSPRDRGFYGYTF.

The rearrangement joins TRBV5-4 to TRBJ2-5; maybe TRBD2 (6 bases). With 5 bases removed from V and 3 bases from J, the gap between germline ends came to 14 bases. This CDR3 comprises 14 residues. Germline V gives CDR1 SGHNT, CDR2 YYREEE (reference sequence). DNA of the CDR3: TGTGCCAGCAGTACTCTAGCGCTGGAAGAGACCCAGTACTTC. It is translated as CASSTLALEETQYF.

The CDR3 nucleotides are TGTGCCAGCAGTTACTTCGCCGGTAGTGAAAAACTGTTTTTT. Its protein is CASSYFAGSEKLFF. The rearrangement uses TRBV6-6 and TRBJ1-4; D is unresolved. This CDR3 region has 14 residues. Germline V lookup: CDR1 MNHNY, CDR2 SVGAGI (reference sequence). Trimming took 1 base from V and 7 from J, leaving 10 bases between them.

This chain joins TRBV19 and TRBJ2-2; 9 bases are shared with TRBD1. CDR3 length equals 16 residues. CDR1 and CDR2 (germline): LNHDA, SQIVND (reference sequence). V lost 5 bases, J lost 3 bases, and 7 bases stayed unmatched. The CDR3 region has the DNA TGTGCCAGTAGTGGAAACAGGGGGCGCGACACCGGGGAGCTGTTTTTT. Its translation: CASSGNRGRDTGELFF.

V usage is TRBV2 and J usage is TRBJ2-2; no firm D call. The V and J ends lost 7 bases and 4 bases respectively, with 7 bases between them. This CDR3 region has 12 residues. Germline lookup yields CDR1 SNHLY and CDR2 FYNNEI. The CDR3 DNA reads as TGTGCCAGCAATGGCGGCACCGGGGAGCTGTTTTTT. This translates into CASNGGTGELFF.

This clone appeared a few times. This chain joins TRBV2 and TRBJ1-3; no clear D gene. Trimming took 4 bases from V and 0 from J, leaving 10 bases between them. The CDR3 spans 15 residues. CDR1 is SNHLY and CDR2 is FYNNEI in the germline V gene. As DNA, the CDR3 is TGTGCCAGCAGTGTCGAGGGAAACTCTGGAAACACCATATATTTT. Protein: CASSVEGNSGNTIYF.

This chain uses TRBV19 with TRBJ2-2, with D possibly matching TRBD1 (6 bases). CDR1 and CDR2 (germline): LNHDA, SQIVND (reference sequence). The CDR3 contains 14 residues. V lost 9 bases and J lost 2, with 13 bases in between. In DNA, the CDR3 is TGTGCCAGCCAAGGGACACTTAACACCGGGGAGCTGTTTTTT. This translates into CASQGTLNTGELFF.

The chain recombines TRBV5-1 with TRBJ1-2; D is possibly TRBD1 (5 bases). The V and J ends lost 3 bases and 3 bases respectively, with 9 bases between them. This CDR3 is 13 amino acids long. The germline V gene has CDR1 SGHRS and CDR2 YFSETQ. This CDR3 reads CASSSQGDYGYTF. CDR3 coding DNA: TGCGCCAGCAGCTCTCAGGGTGACTATGGCTACACCTTC.

This sequence joins TRBV4-1 and TRBJ2-3; 7 bases match TRBD1. The CDR3 loop spans 16 amino acids. Looked up from germline, CDR1 is MGHRA and CDR2 is YSYEKL. The V and J ends lost 0 bases and 2 bases, in that order; junction bases with no gene match: 5. The CDR3 loop is CASSQELQGNTDTQYF. In DNA form, the CDR3 reads TGCGCCAGCAGCCAAGAATTACAGGGGAACACAGATACGCAGTATTTT.

This sequence joins TRBV7-9 and TRBJ2-3, with TRBD2 identical over 7 bases. The CDR3 runs 15 residues. Looked up from germline, CDR1 is SEHNR and CDR2 is FQNEAQ (reference sequence). V dropped 5 bases and J dropped 4; count of bases not matched to a gene: 9. DNA of the CDR3: TGTGCCAGCAGCCGCCGACTAAGCGGGGCAGATACGCAGTATTTT. Amino acid sequence: CASSRRLSGADTQYF.

The gene calls are TRBV19 and TRBJ1-5; TRBD1 is a possible D gene (5 bases). The V gene's germline CDR1 is LNHDA and CDR2 SQIVND (reference sequence). The CDR3 sequence is 15 residues long. Trimming pared 7 bases from V and 4 bases from J, leaving 17 bases between. CDR3 protein: CASTSTAFLNQPQHF. In DNA form, the CDR3 reads TGTGCCAGTACATCGACAGCTTTCTTAAATCAGCCCCAGCATTTT. The variable domain in full, completed from reference TRBV19 and TRBJ1-5, reads DGGITQSPKYLFRKEGQNVTLSCEQNLNHDAMYWYRQDPGQGLRLIYYSQIVNDFQKGDIAEGYSVSREKKESFPLTVTSAQKNPTAFYLCASTSTAFLNQPQHFGDGTRLSIL.

The CDR3, as DNA: TGTGCCAGCAGCCCATCGGACAGGGCGGGAAACACCATATATTTT. Translated: CASSPSDRAGNTIYF. The chain uses TRBV3-1 (or the pseudogene TRBV3-2) and TRBJ1-3, with TRBD1 matching over 8 bases. There are 15 residues in the CDR3. The V gene's germline CDR1 is LGHDT and CDR2 YNNKEL (reference sequence). With V trimmed by 4 bases and J by 4 bases, 6 bases remained unmatched.

The chain employs TRBV7-8 and TRBJ1-1, with 10 nucleotides matching TRBD1. V lost 3 bases to trimming and J lost 4 bases; unmatched junction nucleotides: 11. CDR3 length equals 17 residues. Per the germline V gene, CDR1 is SGHVS and CDR2 is FQNEAQ. The DNA of the CDR3 is TGTGCCAGCAGCTTCCAAAGGCCAGGACAGGGGGGCACTGAAGCTTTCTTT. Protein: CASSFQRPGQGGTEAFF.

The chain is built from TRBV6-5 and TRBJ1-1, with 10 bases lining up with TRBD1. CDR1 is MNHEY and CDR2 is SVGAGI in the germline V gene. This CDR3 is 16 amino acids long. Trimming at V came to 4 bases and at J to 1 base, leaving 6 bases not matched to a gene. CDR3 nucleotides: TGTGCCAGCAGTTCCCCGGGACAGGGGAGGAACACTGAAGCTTTCTTT. Amino acid sequence: CASSSPGQGRNTEAFF.

The J gene is TRBJ2-4, the V gene TRBV5-1; 7 bases are shared with TRBD1. Germline V lookup: CDR1 SGHRS, CDR2 YFSETQ. The CDR3 runs 16 residues. V gave up 4 bases and J gave up 0 bases; unmatched junction bases: 7. The CDR3 loop reads CASSGRTGLAKNIQYF. The DNA of the CDR3 is TGCGCCAGCAGCGGCCGGACAGGACTAGCCAAAAACATTCAGTACTTC. Full variable domain (missing parts from reference TRBV5-1 and TRBJ2-4): KAGVTQTPRYLIKTRGQQVTLSCSPISGHRSVSWYQQTPGQGLQFLFEYFSETQRNKGNFPGRFSGRQFSNSRSEMNVSTLELGDSALYLCASSGRTGLAKNIQYFGAGTRLSVL.

The chain employs TRBV29-1 and TRBJ1-2, with D possibly being TRBD1 (6 bases). The germline V gene encodes CDR1 SQVTM and CDR2 ANQGSEA. The CDR3 is made up of 11 amino acids. Between the trimmed V and J ends, which lost 3 bases and 4 bases, there was a span of 6 bases. CDR3 sequence reads: CSVDRGYGYTF. The CDR3 DNA follows: TGCAGCGTTGACAGGGGCTATGGCTACACCTTC.

This rearrangement joins TRBV27 to TRBJ1-2; D gene ambiguous. CDR1 is MNHEY, CDR2 SMNVEV, per germline (reference sequence). The CDR3 is 13 amino acids. The germline V and J ends were trimmed by 6 bases and 2 bases, with 10 bases remaining between them. The DNA for the CDR3 is TGTGCCAGCAGCCAGGATTCCAACTATGGCTACACCTTC. It specifies CASSQDSNYGYTF.